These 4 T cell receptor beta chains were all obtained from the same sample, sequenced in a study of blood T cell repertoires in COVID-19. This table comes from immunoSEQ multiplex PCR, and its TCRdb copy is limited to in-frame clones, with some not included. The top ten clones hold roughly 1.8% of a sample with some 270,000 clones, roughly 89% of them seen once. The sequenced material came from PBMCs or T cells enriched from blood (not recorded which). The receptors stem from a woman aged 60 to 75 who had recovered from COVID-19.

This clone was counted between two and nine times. The CDR3 DNA reads TGTGCCAGCAGCGCGGGACAGGGGGACACCGGGGAGCTGTTTTTT. This translates into CASSAGQGDTGELFF. The gene calls are TRBV9 and TRBJ2-2, with 11 bases that match TRBD1. This CDR3 is built from 15 residues. CDR1 is SGDLS, CDR2 YYNGEE, per germline. The V and J ends lost 3 bases and 3 bases, in that order; junction bases with no gene match: 1.

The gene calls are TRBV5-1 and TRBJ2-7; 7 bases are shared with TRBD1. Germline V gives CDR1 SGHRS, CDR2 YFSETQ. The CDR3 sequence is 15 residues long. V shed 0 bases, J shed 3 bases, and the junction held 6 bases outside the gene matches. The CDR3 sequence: CASSLGQGNYYEQYF. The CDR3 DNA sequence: TGCGCCAGCAGCTTGGGACAGGGTAATTACTACGAGCAGTACTTC.

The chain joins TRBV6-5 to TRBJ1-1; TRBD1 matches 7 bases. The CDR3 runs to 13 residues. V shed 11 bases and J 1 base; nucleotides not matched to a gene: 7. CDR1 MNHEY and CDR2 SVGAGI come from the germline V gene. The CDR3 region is CALSAGGNTEAFF. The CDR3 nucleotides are TGTGCCCTTTCAGCAGGGGGGAACACTGAAGCTTTCTTT.

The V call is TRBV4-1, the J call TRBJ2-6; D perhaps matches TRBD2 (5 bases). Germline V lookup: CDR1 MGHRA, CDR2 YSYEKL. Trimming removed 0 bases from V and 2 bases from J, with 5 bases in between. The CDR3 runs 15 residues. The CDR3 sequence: CASSQERAGANVLTF. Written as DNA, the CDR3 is TGCGCCAGCAGCCAAGAGAGGGCTGGGGCCAACGTCCTGACTTTC.